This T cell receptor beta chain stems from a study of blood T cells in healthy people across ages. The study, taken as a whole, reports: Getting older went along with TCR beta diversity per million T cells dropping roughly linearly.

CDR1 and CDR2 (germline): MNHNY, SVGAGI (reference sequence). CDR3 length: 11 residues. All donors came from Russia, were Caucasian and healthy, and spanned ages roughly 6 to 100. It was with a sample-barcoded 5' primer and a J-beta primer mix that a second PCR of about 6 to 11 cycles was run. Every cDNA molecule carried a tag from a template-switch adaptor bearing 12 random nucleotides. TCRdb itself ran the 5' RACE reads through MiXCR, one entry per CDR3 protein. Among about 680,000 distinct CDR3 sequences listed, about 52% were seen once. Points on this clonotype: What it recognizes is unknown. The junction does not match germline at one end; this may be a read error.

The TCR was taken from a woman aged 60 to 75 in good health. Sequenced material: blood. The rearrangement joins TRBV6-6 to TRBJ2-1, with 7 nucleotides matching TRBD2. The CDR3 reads CASSRAGLEFF. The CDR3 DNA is TGCGCCAGCAGCCGAGCGGGATTGGAGTTCTTC.